One sample yielded the 15 T cell receptor beta chains listed below, sequenced in a study of blood T cell repertoires in COVID-19. Assay used: immunoSEQ multiplex PCR; TCRdb lists only in-frame clones, some missing. Here the sample spans 160,000 or so clones, more than 70% being singletons. The source material was PBMCs or T cells enriched from blood (not recorded which). The source is a man aged 35 to 55 who had recovered from COVID-19.

The gene calls are TRBV7-9 and TRBJ1-5; TRBD1 matches 8 bases. With 4 bases clipped from V and 3 bases from J, the junction kept 11 bases outside the gene matches. Germline V gene lookup returns CDR1 SEHNR and CDR2 FQNEAQ (reference sequence). CDR3 length: 17 amino acids. CDR3 coding DNA: TGTGCCAGCAGCTCCGGGACAGGCTCTCCCATCAATCAGCCCCAGCATTTT. Encoded protein: CASSSGTGSPINQPQHF.

This chain links TRBV5-6 with TRBJ1-6, with TRBD1 as a possible D gene (6 bases). V gave up 3 bases and J gave up 7 bases, with 17 bases separating them. This CDR3 has 16 residues. Looked up from germline, CDR1 is SGHDT and CDR2 is YYEEEE. For the CDR3, the DNA is TGTGCCAGCAGCTGGGCCGAGGGACAATCAAATTCACCCCTCCACTTT. This sequence encodes CASSWAEGQSNSPLHF.

The chain recombines TRBV30 with TRBJ1-6; 7 nucleotides agree with TRBD1. The CDR3 has 14 residues. CDR1 is GTSNPN, CDR2 SVGIG, per germline (reference sequence). V lost 2 bases to trimming and J lost 8 bases; unmatched junction nucleotides: 6. Here the CDR3 DNA reads TGTGCCTGGAGTACGGGACAGACAGATTCACCCCTCCACTTT. It translates to CAWSTGQTDSPLHF.

CDR3 DNA sequence: TGTGCCTGGAGTTTCCTAGCGGGGGGGAATGAGCAGTTCTTC. Its protein product is CAWSFLAGGNEQFF. V and J are TRBV30 and TRBJ2-1; 12 bases align to TRBD2. The CDR3 sequence is 14 residues long. V lost 2 bases to trimming and J lost 7 bases; unmatched junction nucleotides: 3. Germline lookup yields CDR1 GTSNPN and CDR2 SVGIG (reference sequence).

The chain joins TRBV9 to TRBJ2-2; possibly TRBD2 for D (5 bases). The CDR3 contains 15 residues. In germline, CDR1 is SGDLS, CDR2 YYNGEE. V was cut by 5 bases and J by 5 bases, with 16 bases left in between. For the CDR3, the DNA is TGTGCCAGCAGTGAGGACTCGTACGGTACCGGGGAGCTGTTTTTT. Amino acid sequence: CASSEDSYGTGELFF. The whole variable domain, filled in from reference TRBV9 and TRBJ2-2, reads DSGVTQTPKHLITATGQRVTLRCSPRSGDLSVYWYQQSLDQGLQFLIQYYNGEERAKGNILERFSAQQFPDLHSELNLSSLELGDSALYFCASSEDSYGTGELFFGEGSRLTVL.

The chain combines TRBV14 with TRBJ1-3, with a tentative D call TRBD1 (6 bases). V was clipped by 1 base and J by 4 bases, with 8 bases between them. In germline, CDR1 is SGHDN, CDR2 FVKESK. The CDR3 length is 14 residues. The CDR3 DNA reads TGTGCCAGCAGCCAAGCAGGGACAGGAAACACCATATATTTT. Its translation is CASSQAGTGNTIYF.

This clone was found a few times. This chain links TRBV4-1 with TRBJ1-2, with D perhaps TRBD1 (5 bases). CDR1 and CDR2 (germline): MGHRA, YSYEKL. Deletions cut 1 base from V and 8 bases from J, with 14 bases between. The CDR3 runs to 14 residues. The CDR3 loop is CASSQASGPRGYTF. Written as DNA, the CDR3 is TGCGCCAGCAGCCAAGCCTCAGGGCCTAGGGGCTACACCTTC.

The chain employs TRBV11-2 and TRBJ1-4, with D perhaps matching TRBD1 (5 bases). V shed 6 bases and J shed 8 bases, with 22 bases lying between them. The CDR3 spans 16 residues. Germline loops: CDR1 SGHAT, CDR2 FQNNGV. The CDR3 sequence: CASSIGAAGAREKLFF. The CDR3 nucleotides read TGTGCCAGCAGTATAGGGGCTGCCGGAGCTCGGGAAAAACTGTTTTTT. Full variable domain (outside the CDR3, taken from reference TRBV11-2 and TRBJ1-4): EAGVAQSPRYKIIEKRQSVAFWCNPISGHATLYWYQQILGQGPKLLIQFQNNGVVDDSQLPKDRFSAERLKGVDSTLKIQPAKLEDSAVYLCASSIGAAGAREKLFFGSGTQLSVL.

This clone was counted a single time. V is TRBV4-2 and J is TRBJ2-3; 10 bases are a match to TRBD2. Germline CDR1 reads LGHNA; CDR2 reads YNFKEQ. This CDR3 has 15 residues. V trimming: 5 bases; J trimming: 4 bases; junction bases outside the gene matches: 6. The CDR3 loop is CASSTSGGAPDTQYF. The CDR3 DNA reads as TGTGCCAGCAGCACGAGCGGGGGGGCCCCAGATACGCAGTATTTT.

J is TRBJ2-1 and V is TRBV20-1, with D possibly matching TRBD1 (6 bases). CDR1 is DFQATT and CDR2 is SNEGSKA in the germline V gene (reference sequence). The V and J ends lost 3 bases and 7 bases respectively, with 16 bases between them. The CDR3 runs 14 residues. Here the CDR3 reads CSASRDINRNEQFF. DNA for the CDR3: TGCAGTGCTAGTAGGGACATCAACCGGAATGAGCAGTTCTTC.

The CDR3 loop is CASSLQGATDTQYF. The CDR3 DNA follows: TGTGCCAGTAGTCTTCAGGGGGCCACAGATACGCAGTATTTT. The chain joins TRBV19 to TRBJ2-3; TRBD1 matches 8 bases. Per the germline V gene, CDR1 is LNHDA and CDR2 is SQIVND (reference sequence). The CDR3 sequence is 14 residues long. The V gene end was trimmed by 5 bases and the J gene end by 2 bases; junction bases not matched to a gene: 3.

The chain links TRBV2 to TRBJ2-1; 8 positions agree with TRBD2. Germline V gene sequence: CDR1 SNHLY, CDR2 FYNNEI. J lost 5 bases, V lost 0 bases, and 6 bases had no gene match. This CDR3 spans 16 amino acids. CDR3 nucleotides: TGTGCCAGCAGTGAAGCGGGGGGACTAGTCGACAATGAGCAGTTCTTC. This gives the protein CASSEAGGLVDNEQFF.

The chain is built from TRBV19 and TRBJ2-2; D might be TRBD2 (6 bases). This CDR3 comprises 15 residues. CDR1 and CDR2 from the germline V gene are LNHDA and SQIVND (reference sequence). Trimming removed 6 bases at V and 6 bases at J, with 17 bases between. The CDR3 reads CASRVTGGGAGELFF. The CDR3 nucleotides read TGTGCCAGTAGGGTGACCGGGGGAGGCGCCGGGGAGCTGTTTTTT.

This chain links TRBV19 with TRBJ2-3; 8 nucleotides agree with TRBD1. CDR1 is LNHDA and CDR2 is SQIVND in the germline V gene (reference sequence). The CDR3 covers 16 residues. With V trimmed by 4 bases and J by 0 bases, 6 bases remained unmatched. The chain's CDR3 is CASSTRGTGSTDTQYF. The CDR3 DNA reads TGTGCCAGTAGTACGCGCGGGACAGGCAGCACAGATACGCAGTATTTT.

The rearrangement uses TRBV2 and TRBJ2-1; D uncertain. Germline loops: CDR1 SNHLY, CDR2 FYNNEI. The CDR3 has 16 amino acids. Between the trimmed V and J ends, which lost 5 bases and 4 bases, there was a span of 18 bases. The CDR3 region has the DNA TGTGCCAGCAGTCCCCTTCTCTCTAGTCAGTACAATGAGCAGTTCTTC. Protein: CASSPLLSSQYNEQFF.